Listed here are 30 T cell receptor beta chains from one sample, sequenced in a study of shared clonotypes between healthy human individuals. Sequencing used immunoSEQ multiplex PCR; TCRdb keeps in-frame clones, though not all of them. Among about 2.3 million clones listed, 85% to 95% were seen once. The sequenced sample consisted of naive CD4+ T cells from PBMCs. Subset specified: CD45RA+ positively selected. These receptors all stem from a man aged 18 to 30 in good health. Some clones in this sample may be carry-over from other donors' samples.

The chain carries TRBV4-1 and TRBJ2-1; 8 bases are a match to TRBD2. The V gene end was trimmed by 1 base and the J gene end by 6 bases; junction bases not matched to a gene: 11. The CDR3 is 17 residues long. Germline V CDR1 and CDR2: MGHRA, YSYEKL. CDR3 protein: CASSQGRAGGASNEQFF. For the CDR3, the DNA is TGCGCCAGCAGCCAAGGGAGGGCGGGGGGCGCGTCCAATGAGCAGTTCTTC.

The table lists this clone with a few counts. The J gene is TRBJ1-1, the V gene TRBV30; 8 bases align to TRBD1. Germline V gene lookup returns CDR1 GTSNPN and CDR2 SVGIG (reference sequence). The CDR3 is made up of 14 amino acids. V lost 3 bases to trimming and J lost 7 bases; unmatched junction nucleotides: 10. CDR3 amino acids: CAWSLGQGPIEAFF. The CDR3 DNA follows: TGTGCCTGGAGCCTAGGACAGGGTCCAATTGAAGCTTTCTTT.

The J gene is TRBJ2-2, the V gene TRBV9; D is undetermined. The CDR3 has 17 residues. Germline values: CDR1 SGDLS, CDR2 YYNGEE. Trimming stripped 3 bases from V and 7 bases from J, with 22 bases between. Here the CDR3 reads CASSAPGKGLSVGELFF. DNA for the CDR3: TGTGCCAGCAGCGCCCCGGGTAAAGGGCTATCGGTCGGGGAGCTGTTTTTT.

V gene TRBV7-2 combines with J gene TRBJ1-5; a weak D match, TRBD1 (6 bases). This CDR3 contains 13 residues. The germline gives CDR1 SGHTA, CDR2 FQGNSA. The V end was cut by 4 bases, the J end by 7 bases, with 11 bases between. CDR3 region: CASSSWTDQPQHF. Written as DNA, the CDR3 is TGTGCCAGCAGCTCATGGACAGACCAGCCCCAGCATTTT.

V usage is TRBV2 and J usage is TRBJ2-2; 9 bases fit TRBD1. The CDR3 extends over 16 amino acids. V trimming: 6 bases; J trimming: 3 bases; junction bases outside the gene matches: 8. CDR1 is SNHLY, CDR2 FYNNEI, per germline. CDR3: CASSRRRTGDTGELFF. CDR3 bases: TGTGCCAGCAGCCGTCGCCGGACAGGGGACACCGGGGAGCTGTTTTTT.

CDR3 bases: TGTGCCAGCAGGACGATAGGGACAGGTCAATACGAGCAGTACTTC. The encoded protein is CASRTIGTGQYEQYF. The chain couples TRBV6-1 to TRBJ2-7; 8 nucleotides agree with TRBD1. The germline V gene has CDR1 MNHNS and CDR2 SASEGT. The CDR3 length is 15 residues. V gave up 6 bases and J gave up 4 bases; unmatched junction bases: 11.

V gene TRBV5-4 combines with J gene TRBJ2-6; D is unclear. Germline V gives CDR1 SGHNT, CDR2 YYREEE (reference sequence). CDR3 length: 17 residues. Trimming stripped 3 bases from V and 0 bases from J, with 13 bases between. The CDR3 sequence: CASSSPSRYSGANVLTF. CDR3 DNA: TGTGCCAGCAGCTCCCCTTCAAGATACTCTGGGGCCAACGTCCTGACTTTC. The full variable domain, rest sourced from reference TRBV5-4 and TRBJ2-6, is ETGVTQSPTHLIKTRGQQVTLRCSSQSGHNTVSWYQQALGQGPQFIFQYYREEENGRGNFPPRFSGLQFPNYSSELNVNALELDDSALYLCASSSPSRYSGANVLTFGAGSRLTVL.

The chain carries TRBV7-2 and TRBJ2-7, with 10 bases aligning to TRBD2. The CDR3 sequence is 15 residues long. The V segment lost 5 bases and the J segment 0 bases; nucleotides outside the gene matches: 4. Looked up from germline, CDR1 is SGHTA and CDR2 is FQGNSA. CDR3 nucleotides: TGTGCCAGCAGCGCTTCTAGCGGGGGCTCCTACGAGCAGTACTTC. This encodes CASSASSGGSYEQYF.

The chain employs TRBV5-4 and TRBJ1-2; maybe TRBD1 (6 bases). Germline lookup yields CDR1 SGHNT and CDR2 YYREEE (reference sequence). The V end lost 1 base, the J end lost 4 bases, and 11 bases lay between the germline ends. This CDR3 contains 14 residues. CDR3 in amino acids: CASSLQIGGYGYTF. In DNA, the CDR3 is TGTGCCAGCAGCTTGCAGATAGGGGGCTATGGCTACACCTTC.

The chain is built from TRBV29-1 and TRBJ2-7; 8 nucleotides align to TRBD2. The V segment lost 6 bases and the J segment 0 bases; nucleotides outside the gene matches: 7. Germline V gene lookup returns CDR1 SQVTM and CDR2 ANQGSEA. The CDR3 covers 14 residues. CDR3 DNA sequence: TGCAGCGTCCTTCGGGGGGGGGACTCCTACGAGCAGTACTTC. It codes for CSVLRGGDSYEQYF.

CDR3 sequence: CASSERTIYNEQFF. The DNA of the CDR3 is TGTGCCAGCAGTGAACGGACTATATACAATGAGCAGTTCTTC. The chain combines TRBV2 with TRBJ2-1, with a possible D match to TRBD2 (6 bases). Trimming cost V 2 bases and J 4 bases, with 9 bases left between them. Germline CDR1 and CDR2: SNHLY and FYNNEI. The CDR3 runs to 14 residues.

The CDR3 region is CASLPFSGISSEQYF. The CDR3 DNA follows: TGTGCCAGCTTACCATTTAGCGGGATTAGTTCCGAGCAGTACTTC. This chain connects TRBV28 to TRBJ2-7; 8 bases fit TRBD2. The trim removed 8 bases at V and 6 bases at J, leaving 15 bases unmatched. This CDR3 is built from 15 residues. CDR1 and CDR2 (germline): MDHEN, SYDVKM.

J is TRBJ2-3 and V is TRBV7-7; D is unresolved. The CDR3 spans 15 residues. V lost 5 bases and J 6 bases, leaving 18 bases between the germline ends. Germline values: CDR1 SSHAT, CDR2 FNYEAQ (reference sequence). CDR3 protein: CASSPRHLPGDTQYF. The CDR3 coding sequence is TGTGCCAGCAGCCCCCGGCATCTACCTGGGGATACGCAGTATTTT.

The CDR3 DNA reads as TGTGCCAGTAGGGACAGAGTAAATCAGCCCCAGCATTTT. Its protein is CASRDRVNQPQHF. This sequence joins TRBV19 and TRBJ1-5; D possibly corresponds to TRBD1 (6 bases). The CDR3 contains 13 residues. Germline-derived CDR1 and CDR2 are LNHDA and SQIVND (reference sequence). V was shortened by 6 bases and J by 4 bases, with 10 bases between the two germline ends. Full variable domain (missing parts from reference TRBV19 and TRBJ1-5): DGGITQSPKYLFRKEGQNVTLSCEQNLNHDAMYWYRQDPGQGLRLIYYSQIVNDFQKGDIAEGYSVSREKKESFPLTVTSAQKNPTAFYLCASRDRVNQPQHFGDGTRLSIL.

This chain connects TRBV25-1 to TRBJ1-4; D may be TRBD1 (6 bases). Germline V gene sequence: CDR1 MGHDK, CDR2 SYGVNS. V was clipped by 4 bases and J by 8 bases, with 14 bases between them. The CDR3 runs 14 residues. The CDR3 DNA follows: TGTGCCAGCAGTGCCATACAGGGTTGGGAAAAACTGTTTTTT. It translates to CASSAIQGWEKLFF.

This clone was found once. The CDR3 reads CASSQELSALAGETQYF. CDR3 sequence (DNA): TGTGCCAGCAGCCAAGAGTTGAGTGCCCTAGCGGGAGAGACCCAGTACTTC. The V call is TRBV4-2, the J call TRBJ2-5; 8 bases are shared with TRBD2. With V trimmed by 0 bases and J by 4 bases, 10 bases remained unmatched. This CDR3 spans 17 amino acids. Germline loops: CDR1 LGHNA, CDR2 YNFKEQ.

This clone was picked up a small number of times. The gene calls are TRBV5-1 and TRBJ2-1; 14 nucleotides agree with TRBD2. V shed 0 bases, J shed 6 bases, and the junction held 2 bases outside the gene matches. CDR1 is SGHRS, CDR2 YFSETQ, per germline. The CDR3 has 16 amino acids. The CDR3 bases are TGCGCCAGCAGCTTGGCCGGGACTAGCGGGAGCAATGAGCAGTTCTTC. Amino acids: CASSLAGTSGSNEQFF.

This chain connects TRBV10-1 to TRBJ2-1; 11 nucleotides match TRBD2. This CDR3 spans 18 amino acids. The V and J ends lost 0 bases and 4 bases, in that order; junction bases with no gene match: 8. Germline V CDR1 and CDR2: WNHNN, SYGVQD (reference sequence). CDR3 DNA: TGCGCCAGCAGTGAGTCTGGAGTAGCGGGAGGGACGTACAATGAGCAGTTCTTC. The encoded protein is CASSESGVAGGTYNEQFF.

As to this clone: At the DNA level, this CDR3 is encoded by other sequences in the same sample as well. The rearrangement links TRBV14 to TRBJ2-3; D ambiguous. In germline, CDR1 is SGHDN, CDR2 FVKESK. This CDR3 comprises 12 residues. Trimming shortened V by 1 base and J by 7 bases, and 6 bases separated the two germline ends. CDR3 sequence (DNA): TGTGCCAGCAGCCAAGGTAGAAATACGCAGTATTTT. Translation gives CASSQGRNTQYF.

Concerning this clone: The sample carries other DNA sequences with the same CDR3. The rearrangement links TRBV28 to TRBJ2-7; D gene ambiguous. The V gene lost 6 bases and the J gene lost 4 bases, with 7 bases spanning the gap. CDR1 is MDHEN, CDR2 SYDVKM, per germline. The CDR3 extends over 11 amino acids. The CDR3: CASSWSYEQYF. CDR3 DNA: TGTGCCAGCAGCTGGAGTTACGAGCAGTACTTC. The variable domain in full, completed from reference TRBV28 and TRBJ2-7, reads DVKVTQSSRYLVKRTGEKVFLECVQDMDHENMFWYRQDPGLGLRLIYFSYDVKMKEKGDIPEGYSVSREKKERFSLILESASTNQTSMYLCASSWSYEQYFGPGTRLTVT.

This sequence joins TRBV18 and TRBJ2-2; 9 nucleotides align to TRBD1. Germline V gene lookup returns CDR1 KGHSH and CDR2 LQKENI. This CDR3 has 18 residues. V lost 8 bases to trimming and J lost 7 bases; unmatched junction nucleotides: 20. In DNA form, the CDR3 reads TGTGCCAGCACTCGGGACAGGGTGACGAAGGGGTCCATCGGGGAGCTGTTTTTT. It yields the protein CASTRDRVTKGSIGELFF. The complete variable domain, with remaining parts taken from reference TRBV18 and TRBJ2-2, reads NAGVMQNPRHLVRRRGQEARLRCSPMKGHSHVYWYRQLPEEGLKFMVYLQKENIIDESGMPKERFSAEFPKEGPSILRIQQVVRGDSAAYFCASTRDRVTKGSIGELFFGEGSRLTVL.

V is TRBV28 and J is TRBJ2-5, with 7 bases that match TRBD1. CDR1 and CDR2 from the germline V gene are MDHEN and SYDVKM. V was clipped by 4 bases and J by 4 bases; unmatched bases: 9. CDR3 size: 15 residues. CDR3 loop: CASSSTRQGRETQYF. The CDR3 nucleotides read TGTGCCAGCAGTTCCACGCGACAGGGAAGAGAGACCCAGTACTTC.

The genes are TRBV28 and TRBJ2-1; no reliable D call. The CDR3 is made up of 12 amino acids. Germline CDR1 is MDHEN and CDR2 is SYDVKM. Trimming shortened V by 8 bases and J by 9 bases, and 14 bases separated the two germline ends. Here the CDR3 reads CASLVDDSEQFF. The CDR3 DNA follows: TGTGCCAGCCTCGTTGACGATAGTGAGCAGTTCTTC. Drawing the rest from reference TRBV28 and TRBJ2-1, the complete variable domain is DVKVTQSSRYLVKRTGEKVFLECVQDMDHENMFWYRQDPGLGLRLIYFSYDVKMKEKGDIPEGYSVSREKKERFSLILESASTNQTSMYLCASLVDDSEQFFGPGTRLTVL.

The gene calls are TRBV5-1 and TRBJ2-1; 14 positions match TRBD2. Trimming took 4 bases from V and 7 from J; bases not matched to a gene: 10. Germline V CDR1 and CDR2: SGHRS, YFSETQ. The CDR3 contains 17 residues. The CDR3 bases are TGCGCCAGCAGCGCCCGTCTGACTAGCGGGGGGGAGAATGAGCAGTTCTTC. Protein: CASSARLTSGGENEQFF.

This chain connects TRBV6-1 to TRBJ2-5, with 7 positions matching TRBD2. Looked up from germline, CDR1 is MNHNS and CDR2 is SASEGT. The CDR3 extends over 15 amino acids. V trimming: 3 bases; J trimming: 2 bases; junction bases outside the gene matches: 6. The CDR3 nucleotides are TGTGCCAGCAGTGAGCCTAGCGGTTTACAAGAGACCCAGTACTTC. This sequence encodes CASSEPSGLQETQYF.

This sequence joins TRBV9 and TRBJ1-1; D gene ambiguous. CDR1 SGDLS and CDR2 YYNGEE come from the germline V gene. Trimming took 2 bases from V and 5 from J, leaving 10 bases between them. The CDR3 extends over 13 amino acids. The CDR3 DNA is TGTGCCAGCAGCGTTTCTGAATGGACTGAAGCTTTCTTT. Translating it yields CASSVSEWTEAFF.

V usage is TRBV7-3 and J usage is TRBJ1-6; D not certain. V was clipped by 5 bases and J by 6 bases, with 11 bases between them. Germline lookup yields CDR1 SGHTA and CDR2 FQGTGA. This CDR3 is built from 14 residues. CDR3 DNA: TGTGCCAGCAGCCGAGGACGGATTAATTCACCCCTCCACTTT. Translated: CASSRGRINSPLHF.

The gene calls are TRBV4-1 and TRBJ1-2; 10 positions match TRBD1. This CDR3 has 15 amino acids. The junction had 6 bases not matched to a gene; V was cut back by 0 bases and J by 8 bases. CDR1 and CDR2 from the germline V gene are MGHRA and YSYEKL. CDR3 residues: CASSQDPTGGRGYTF. As DNA, the CDR3 is TGCGCCAGCAGCCAAGACCCGACAGGGGGCCGCGGCTACACCTTC.

The genes are TRBV10-1 and TRBJ2-2; TRBD2 is a possible D gene (5 bases). Trimming cost V 2 bases and J 0 bases, with 7 bases left between them. Germline CDR1 reads WNHNN; CDR2 reads SYGVQD (reference sequence). CDR3 length equals 15 residues. The CDR3: CASSESGTNTGELFF. The CDR3 nucleotides read TGCGCCAGCAGTGAGAGCGGTACGAACACCGGGGAGCTGTTTTTT.

The V and J genes are TRBV18 and TRBJ2-2; the match to TRBD1 covers 7 bases. The CDR3 totals 15 residues. Germline CDR1 reads KGHSH; CDR2 reads LQKENI. The J segment lost 3 bases and the V segment lost 5 bases, leaving 6 bases of the junction unmatched. CDR3 sequence: CASSVNRGDTGELFF. CDR3 bases: TGTGCCAGCTCAGTAAACAGGGGCGACACCGGGGAGCTGTTTTTT.